The clone carrying this T cell receptor beta chain has a count of ten or more. The sample belongs to a study of CD8+CD57+ T cells in acquired aplastic anemia. Study background: Yields of DNA that came from sorted CD4+ and CD8+ cells averaged about 2.9 ug.

CDR3 and TCR beta VDJ profiling relied on genomic DNA as the template. TCRdb used MiXCR to reprocess the reads, holding one entry per CDR3 protein. Of approximately 200,000 distinct CDR3 sequences listed, around 66% are singletons. The sequenced sample was sorted CD4+, CD8+, or CD8+CD57+ T cells (not recorded which) from PBMCs. The receptor comes from a human donor with severe aplastic anemia or a healthy control (not recorded which).

This CDR3 is CASSTLTGSGAEEPQHF. In DNA, the CDR3 is TGTGCCAGTAGTACCCTTACAGGTTCCGGAGCGGAAGAGCCCCAGCATTTT. This chain links TRBV19 with TRBJ1-5; weak D call: TRBD1 (5 bases). With 4 bases removed from V and 8 bases from J, the gap between germline ends came to 24 bases. The CDR3 is 17 residues long. Germline-derived CDR1 and CDR2 are LNHDA and SQIVND (reference sequence).